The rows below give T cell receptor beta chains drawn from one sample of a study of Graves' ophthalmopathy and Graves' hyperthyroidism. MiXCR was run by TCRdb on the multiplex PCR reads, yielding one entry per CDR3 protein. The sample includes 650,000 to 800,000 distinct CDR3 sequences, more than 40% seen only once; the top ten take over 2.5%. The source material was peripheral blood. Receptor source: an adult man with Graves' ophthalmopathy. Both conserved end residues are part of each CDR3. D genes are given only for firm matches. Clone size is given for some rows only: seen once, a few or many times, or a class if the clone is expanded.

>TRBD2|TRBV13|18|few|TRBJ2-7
TGTGCCAGCAGCTCACGGACTAGCGGGAGGCTGTTAACCTACGAGCAGTACTTC
CASSSRTSGRLLTYEQYF
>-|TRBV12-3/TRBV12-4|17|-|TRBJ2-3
TGTGCTAGTGGTTTGACTACTCGGGGAGTAGTCTCAGATACGCAGTATTTT
CASGLTTRGVVSDTQYF
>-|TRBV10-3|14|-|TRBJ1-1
TGTGCCATCGGCTCACCGGGACCGAACACTGAAGCTTTCTTT
CAIGSPGPNTEAFF
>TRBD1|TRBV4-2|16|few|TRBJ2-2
TGTGCCAGCAGCCAAGATGACAGGGGGGGCACCGGGGAGCTGTTTTTT
CASSQDDRGGTGELFF
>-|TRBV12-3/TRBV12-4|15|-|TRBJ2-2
TGTGCCAGCAGTCGGCGTCCCCCGAGCCACGGGGAGCTGTTTTTT
CASSRRPPSHGELFF
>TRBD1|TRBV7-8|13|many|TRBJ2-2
TGTGCCAGCAGCCGCCCCGGGACAGGGTTGCTGTTTTTT
CASSRPGTGLLFF
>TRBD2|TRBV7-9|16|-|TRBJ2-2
TGTGCCAGCAGCTTGGACGGCGGGGGATACACCGGGGAGCTGTTTTTT
CASSLDGGGYTGELFF
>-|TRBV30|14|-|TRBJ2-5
TGTGCCTGGAGTGTCGCCCGCGTCCGGGAGACCCAGTACTTC
CAWSVARVRETQYF
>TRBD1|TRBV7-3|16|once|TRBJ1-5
TGTGCCAGTAGTACTTGGACAGGGAATAGCAATCAGCCCCAGCATTTT
CASSTWTGNSNQPQHF
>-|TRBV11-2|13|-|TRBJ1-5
TGTGCCAGCAGCTCTTATTCCGATCAGCCCCAGCATTTT
CASSSYSDQPQHF
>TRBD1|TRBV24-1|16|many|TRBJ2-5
TGTGCCACCAGTGATCCCCGGGACAGGGGCCGAGAGACCCAGTACTTC
CATSDPRDRGRETQYF
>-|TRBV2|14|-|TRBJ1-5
TGTGCCAGCAGTGCCACAGACGGCAATCAGCCCCAGCATTTT
CASSATDGNQPQHF
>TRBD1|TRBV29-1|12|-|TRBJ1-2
TGCAGCGTTACAGGGGAGGACTATGGCTACACCTTC
CSVTGEDYGYTF
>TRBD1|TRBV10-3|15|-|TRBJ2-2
TGTGCCATCAGTCAAGAGACAGGGAATACCGGGGAGCTGTTTTTT
CAISQETGNTGELFF
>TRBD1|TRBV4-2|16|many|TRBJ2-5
TGTGCCAGCAGCCCAACAGGACAGGGGTTATCAGAGACCCAGTACTTC
CASSPTGQGLSETQYF
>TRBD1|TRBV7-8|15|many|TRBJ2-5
TGTGCCAGCAGCCTGCGGACAGGGGCGCGGGAGACCCAGTACTTC
CASSLRTGARETQYF
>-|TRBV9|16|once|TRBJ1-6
TGTGCCAGCAGCGTAACTCCGGGACGGTACAATTCACCCCTCCACTTT
CASSVTPGRYNSPLHF
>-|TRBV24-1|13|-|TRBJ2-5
TGTGCCACCAGTGATGATAGGGGAAGGAATAAGTACTTC
CATSDDRGRNKYF
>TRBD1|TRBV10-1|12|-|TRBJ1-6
TGCGCCAGCGGACAGGGGGCTTCACCCCTCCACTTT
CASGQGASPLHF
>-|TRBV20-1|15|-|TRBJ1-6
TGCAGTGCTCGGCCCGGAGGGCCCAATAATTCACCCCTCCACTTT
CSARPGGPNNSPLHF
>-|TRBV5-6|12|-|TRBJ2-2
TGTGCCAGCGGCTTGCGACCGGGGGAGCTGTTTTTT
CASGLRPGELFF
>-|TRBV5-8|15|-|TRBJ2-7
TGTGCCAGCAGCTTGGACATTTCCTACTCCTACGAGCAGTACTTC
CASSLDISYSYEQYF
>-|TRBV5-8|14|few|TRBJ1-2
TGTGCCAGCAGTCCTGGACTGTTAGGCTATGGCTACACCTTC
CASSPGLLGYGYTF
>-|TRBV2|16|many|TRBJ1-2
TGTGCCAGCATCCCCCGAGGAGACAGAGCTAACTATGGCTACACCTTC
CASIPRGDRANYGYTF
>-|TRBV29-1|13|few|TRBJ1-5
TGCAGCTTGGCCGGGGCGCGCAATCAGCCCCAGCATTTT
CSLAGARNQPQHF
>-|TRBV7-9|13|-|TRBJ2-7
TGTGCCGGCGAACAGGGCGCCCCATACGAGCAGTACTTC
CAGEQGAPYEQYF
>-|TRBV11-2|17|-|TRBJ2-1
TGTGCCAGCAGCTTGAGTGGGCTAGCAATAGAGTACAATGAGCAGTTCTTC
CASSLSGLAIEYNEQFF
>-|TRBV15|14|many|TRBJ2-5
TGTGCCACCAGCAGACAGGGGAAGGGGGAGACCCAGTACTTC
CATSRQGKGETQYF
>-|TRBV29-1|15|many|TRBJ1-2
TGCAGCGTTTCGGCAGGTGTCGGGCTAGACTATGGCTACACCTTC
CSVSAGVGLDYGYTF
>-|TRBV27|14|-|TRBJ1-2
TGTGCCAGCAGAACACAGGGATCTAACTATGGCTACACCTTC
CASRTQGSNYGYTF
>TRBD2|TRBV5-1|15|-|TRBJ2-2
TGCGCCAGCAGAGCTAGCGGGAGTCCTCCCGGGGAGCTGTTTTTT
CASRASGSPPGELFF
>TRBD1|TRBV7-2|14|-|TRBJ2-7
TGTGCCAGCAGCTTGGGACAGGTAACCCACGAGCAGTACTTC
CASSLGQVTHEQYF
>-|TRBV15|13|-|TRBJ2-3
TGTGCCACCAGCAGAGATCAGGTGGATACGCAGTATTTT
CATSRDQVDTQYF
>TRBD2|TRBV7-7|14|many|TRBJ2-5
TGTGCTAGCAGCGGGATTGAGGTGGGGGAGACCCAGTACTTC
CASSGIEVGETQYF
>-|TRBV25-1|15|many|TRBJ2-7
TGTGCCAGCAGTGAAAGACAAGGTGGCTCCTACGAGCAGTACTTC
CASSERQGGSYEQYF
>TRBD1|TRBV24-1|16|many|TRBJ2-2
TGTGCCACCAGCCCCACAGGGGGCGCGTCTGGCGGGGAGCTGTTTTTT
CATSPTGGASGGELFF
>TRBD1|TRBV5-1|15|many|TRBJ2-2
TGCGCCAGCAGTAGGACAGGGGCGCACACCGGGGAGCTGTTTTTT
CASSRTGAHTGELFF
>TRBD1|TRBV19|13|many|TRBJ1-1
TGTGCCAGTAGGCCTCAGGGGGCCGGTAAAGCTTTCTTT
CASRPQGAGKAFF
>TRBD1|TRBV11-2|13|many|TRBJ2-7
TGTGCCAGCAGCAGAGGGACAGTTTACGAGCAGTACTTC
CASSRGTVYEQYF
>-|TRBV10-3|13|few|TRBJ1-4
TGTGCCAGCAGCGAAACAGGGAATGAAAAACTGTTTTTT
CASSETGNEKLFF
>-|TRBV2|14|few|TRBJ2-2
TGTGCCAGCAGTGCTGGGTATACTACCGGGGAGCTGTTTTTT
CASSAGYTTGELFF
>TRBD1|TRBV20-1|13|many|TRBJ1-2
TGCAGTGCTAGAGAAGGGACAGGGTGGGGCTACACCTTC
CSAREGTGWGYTF
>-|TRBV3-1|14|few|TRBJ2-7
TGTGCCAGCAGCCAAGATCTCAGACGCTACGAGCAGTACTTC
CASSQDLRRYEQYF
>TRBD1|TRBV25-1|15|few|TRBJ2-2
TGTGCCAGCAGTGATGGGACAGGGGAGACCGGGGAGCTGTTTTTT
CASSDGTGETGELFF
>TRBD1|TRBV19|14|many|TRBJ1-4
TGTGCCAGTACCAAGGACAGGGCGGGGGAAAAACTGTTTTTT
CASTKDRAGEKLFF
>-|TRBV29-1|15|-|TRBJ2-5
TGCAGCGTCTTGCTACTATCGCCGACTGGGGGGACCCAGTACTTC
CSVLLLSPTGGTQYF
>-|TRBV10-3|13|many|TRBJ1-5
TGTGCCATCAGTAAGTCGGGGGAACCTCCCGAGCATTTT
CAISKSGEPPEHF
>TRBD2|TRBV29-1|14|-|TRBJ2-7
TGCAGCGTACTGACTAGCAGTTCCCTCTACGAGCAGTACTTC
CSVLTSSSLYEQYF
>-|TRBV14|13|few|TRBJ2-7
TGTGCCAGCAGCCCCGGGATTTTCTACGAGCAGTACTTC
CASSPGIFYEQYF
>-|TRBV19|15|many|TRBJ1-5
TGTGCCAGTAGTATCGCGGCGGCCTCAGGGGAGCCCCAGCATTTT
CASSIAAASGEPQHF
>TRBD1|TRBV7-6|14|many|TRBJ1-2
TGTGCCAGCAGCTTAAACAGGGGGATATATGGCTACACCTTC
CASSLNRGIYGYTF
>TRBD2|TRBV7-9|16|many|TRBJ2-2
TGTGCCAGCAGCGTCATCACTAGCGGACCCACCGGGGAGCTGTTTTTT
CASSVITSGPTGELFF
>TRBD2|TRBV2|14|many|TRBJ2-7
TGTGCCAGCAGTGGCTGGCTAGCGGGGGACGAGCAGTACTTC
CASSGWLAGDEQYF
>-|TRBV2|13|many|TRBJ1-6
TGTGCCGCGAGGACAGCGAGAAATTCACCCCTCCACTTT
CAARTARNSPLHF
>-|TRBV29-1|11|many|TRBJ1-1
TGCAGCGTTGGTAGTAGAACTGAAGCTTTCTTT
CSVGSRTEAFF
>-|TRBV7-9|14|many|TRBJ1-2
TGTGCCAGCAGCTTAGTGACAGGATTCTATGGCTACACCTTC
CASSLVTGFYGYTF
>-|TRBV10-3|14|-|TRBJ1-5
TGTGCCATCAGTGAACAGGTGAAGAATCAGCCCCAGCATTTT
CAISEQVKNQPQHF